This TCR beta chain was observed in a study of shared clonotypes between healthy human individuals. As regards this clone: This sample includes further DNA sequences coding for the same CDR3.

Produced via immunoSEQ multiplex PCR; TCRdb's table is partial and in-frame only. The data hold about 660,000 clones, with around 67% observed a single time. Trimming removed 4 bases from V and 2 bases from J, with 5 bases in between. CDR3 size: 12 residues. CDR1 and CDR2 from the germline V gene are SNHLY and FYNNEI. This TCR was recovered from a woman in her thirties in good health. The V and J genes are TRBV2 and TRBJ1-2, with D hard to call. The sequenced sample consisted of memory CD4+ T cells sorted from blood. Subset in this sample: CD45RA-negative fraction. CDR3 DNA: TGTGCCAGCAGTGTGTTAAACTATGGCTACACCTTC. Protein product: CASSVLNYGYTF.